In this sample, the clone carrying this T cell receptor (beta chain) turned up many times. The antigen is not known. A TCRbeta library incorporating unique molecular identifiers was prepared. TCRdb used MiXCR to reprocess the PCR reads, holding one entry per CDR3 protein. The table lists around 250,000 distinct CDR3 sequences, just under 8.5% of them singletons. This sample is part of a study of T-cell reconstitution after alpha-beta-depleted transplantation in children. Whole-study findings and limits: Some patients owed their high day-60 TCRbeta diversity to surviving recipient T cells and thymic progenitors. T-cell counts and diversity at one year following transplant were attributed mainly to newly produced T cells. It was reported that alpha-beta T cells came from several hundred expanded graft clones (about two months after transplant).

The CDR3 length is 15 residues. The V segment lost 6 bases and the J segment 3 bases; nucleotides outside the gene matches: 8. The germline CDR1 and CDR2 sequences are LGHDT and YNNKEL (reference sequence). The sequenced sample was PBMCs, mostly from graft donor cells, obtained 180 days after TCRalphabeta/CD19-depleted stem cell transplant. This clonotype was obtained from a male patient younger than 18 who had a stem cell transplant for acute lymphoblastic leukemia, so the T cells may come from the graft donor. V and J are TRBV3-1 and TRBJ2-3, with 8 bases that match TRBD1. CDR3 region: CASSLRTGITDTQYF. DNA for the CDR3: TGTGCCAGCAGTCTTAGGACAGGGATTACAGATACGCAGTATTTT.